This T cell receptor (beta chain) was sequenced in a study of blood T cells in healthy people across ages. For the second PCR, which ran for 7 to 11 cycles, a sample-barcoded 5' primer and a J-beta primer mix were used. In TCRdb, the 5' RACE reads were re-called with MiXCR into one record per CDR3 protein. The profile shows 1.5 million to 2 million distinct CDR3 sequences, 28% of them singletons. Per sample, no less than 5 micrograms of total RNA were extracted. This clonotype has at least ten counts. The sequence came from a woman under 40 in good health. Sequenced sample: blood.

Written as DNA, the CDR3 is TGTGCCAGCAGCTTCAGTGACCGCACAGATACGCAGTATTTT. This translates into CASSFSDRTDTQYF. The chain recombines TRBV7-2 with TRBJ2-3; D ambiguous. V dropped 3 bases and J dropped 1 base, with 8 bases sitting between them. CDR3 length: 14 residues. The germline V gene encodes CDR1 SGHTA and CDR2 FQGNSA.